These T cell receptor beta chains were read from a single sample in a study of blood T cells in healthy people across ages. TCRdb reprocessed the 5' RACE reads via MiXCR and lists one record per CDR3 protein. Here the sample spans more than 700,000 distinct CDR3 sequences, approximately 53% being singletons. Sequencing used blood. The origin of the receptors is a man aged 80 or over in good health. Each CDR3 is given with its conserved first and last residue. The order of the fields is clone size, V gene, J gene, D gene, CDR3 length, CDR3 DNA, CDR3 protein. A D gene is named only where the DNA matches it firmly. Clone size appears in some rows only: once, few, many, or a class for an expanded clone.

abundance: -
v_gene: TRBV20-1
j_gene: TRBJ2-5
d_gene: -
len: 11
CDR3nt: TGCAGTGCTAGAAACGGCCAGAGCAAGTACTTC
CDR3aa: CSARNGQSKYF

abundance: many
v_gene: TRBV2
j_gene: TRBJ2-1
d_gene: TRBD2
len: 11
CDR3nt: TGTGCCAGCAGACTAGCGTCTGAGCAGTTCTTC
CDR3aa: CASRLASEQFF

abundance: -
v_gene: TRBV27
j_gene: TRBJ2-7
d_gene: -
len: 13
CDR3nt: TGTGCCAGCAGTGTAGGGGACTCCTACGAGCAGTACTTC
CDR3aa: CASSVGDSYEQYF

abundance: -
v_gene: TRBV20-1
j_gene: TRBJ2-5
d_gene: TRBD2
len: 13
CDR3nt: TGCAGTGCGCGGACTAGCGGGACAGAGACCCAGTACTTC
CDR3aa: CSARTSGTETQYF

abundance: -
v_gene: TRBV27
j_gene: TRBJ1-4
d_gene: -
len: 16
CDR3nt: TGTGCCAGCAGATCCGCGAAGGGGTCGGCTAATGAAAAACTGTTTTTT
CDR3aa: CASRSAKGSANEKLFF

abundance: -
v_gene: TRBV6-5
j_gene: TRBJ2-3
d_gene: -
len: 16
CDR3nt: TGTGCCAGCAGCCGTCTAGGCGGGCCAGACACAGATACGCAGTATTTT
CDR3aa: CASSRLGGPDTDTQYF

abundance: -
v_gene: TRBV20-1
j_gene: TRBJ2-3
d_gene: -
len: 13
CDR3nt: TGCAGTGCTAGAGCCGACCAAACAGATACGCAGTATTTT
CDR3aa: CSARADQTDTQYF

abundance: -
v_gene: TRBV10-3
j_gene: TRBJ2-1
d_gene: -
len: 16
CDR3nt: TGTGCCGTCCGGACAGCAGCCGGCACTCACTACAATGAGCAGTTCTTC
CDR3aa: CAVRTAAGTHYNEQFF

abundance: -
v_gene: TRBV6-1
j_gene: TRBJ2-7
d_gene: -
len: 13
CDR3nt: TGTGCCAGCAGTGAATGGCCAAACTACGAGCAGTACTTC
CDR3aa: CASSEWPNYEQYF

abundance: few
v_gene: TRBV24-1
j_gene: TRBJ2-7
d_gene: TRBD1
len: 18
CDR3nt: TGTGCCACCAGTGAGACCCCGGGACAGGGTTGTTTGATCTGCGAGCAGTACTTC
CDR3aa: CATSETPGQGCLICEQYF

abundance: few
v_gene: TRBV5-1
j_gene: TRBJ2-1
d_gene: -
len: 15
CDR3nt: TGCGCCAGCAGCGCGAGCGGCCCCTCCTACAATGAGCAGTTCTTC
CDR3aa: CASSASGPSYNEQFF

abundance: -
v_gene: TRBV4-2
j_gene: TRBJ1-2
d_gene: -
len: 14
CDR3nt: TGTGCCAGCAGCCCAGCCTTCGGGGGCTGGGGCTACACCTTC
CDR3aa: CASSPAFGGWGYTF

abundance: -
v_gene: TRBV5-5
j_gene: TRBJ2-6
d_gene: -
len: 16
CDR3nt: TGTGCCAGCAGCATTACTAGGCTCTCTGGGGCCAACGTCCTGACTTTC
CDR3aa: CASSITRLSGANVLTF

abundance: -
v_gene: TRBV28
j_gene: TRBJ2-7
d_gene: -
len: 13
CDR3nt: TGTGCCAGCGGTTGGCAGAGCTCCTACGAGCAGTACTTC
CDR3aa: CASGWQSSYEQYF

abundance: -
v_gene: TRBV24-1
j_gene: TRBJ2-3
d_gene: -
len: 15
CDR3nt: TGTGCCACCAGTGATTTGAGTCCAGGGACAGATACGCAGTATTTT
CDR3aa: CATSDLSPGTDTQYF

abundance: -
v_gene: TRBV20-1
j_gene: TRBJ2-1
d_gene: -
len: 14
CDR3nt: TGCAGTGCTAGGACAAGGGATAGACGGGATGAGCAGTTCTTC
CDR3aa: CSARTRDRRDEQFF

abundance: -
v_gene: TRBV5-1
j_gene: TRBJ2-5
d_gene: -
len: 11
CDR3nt: TGTGCCAGCTCCAACGAGGAGACCCAGTACTTC
CDR3aa: CASSNEETQYF

abundance: -
v_gene: TRBV20-1
j_gene: TRBJ2-6
d_gene: -
len: 17
CDR3nt: TGCAGTGCTACTACCGGGACTCCTTACTCTGGGGCCAACGTCCTGACTTTC
CDR3aa: CSATTGTPYSGANVLTF

abundance: -
v_gene: TRBV7-2
j_gene: TRBJ2-2
d_gene: -
len: 13
CDR3nt: TGTGCCAGCAGCGCAGTGTACACCGGGGAGCTGTTTTTT
CDR3aa: CASSAVYTGELFF

abundance: -
v_gene: TRBV27
j_gene: TRBJ2-5
d_gene: TRBD2
len: 17
CDR3nt: TGTGCCAGCAACCGACTAGCGGGAGGGGTGATGGTAGAGACCCAGTACTTC
CDR3aa: CASNRLAGGVMVETQYF

abundance: -
v_gene: TRBV18
j_gene: TRBJ2-5
d_gene: -
len: 13
CDR3nt: TGTGCCAGCTCACCGCGGGTAGAAGAGACCCAGTACTTC
CDR3aa: CASSPRVEETQYF

abundance: -
v_gene: TRBV25-1
j_gene: TRBJ2-2
d_gene: TRBD2
len: 19
CDR3nt: TGTGCCAGCAGTGAATCTCCCACTAGCGGGAGGACGACAGCCGGGGAGCTGTTTTTT
CDR3aa: CASSESPTSGRTTAGELFF

abundance: -
v_gene: TRBV15
j_gene: TRBJ2-3
d_gene: TRBD2
len: 14
CDR3nt: TGTGCCACCAGCAGGGGCGGGAGTGACAGATACGCGTATTTT
CDR3aa: CATSRGGSDRYAYF

abundance: -
v_gene: TRBV4-1
j_gene: TRBJ2-3
d_gene: TRBD2
len: 15
CDR3nt: TGCGCCAGCAGCCCATCGGGGCGGGAGGGGAGATACGCGTATTTT
CDR3aa: CASSPSGREGRYAYF

abundance: -
v_gene: TRBV12-3/TRBV12-4
j_gene: TRBJ2-1
d_gene: TRBD2
len: 15
CDR3nt: TGTGCCAGCATACCCAGCGGGAGGGCCATTGATGAGCAGTTCTTC
CDR3aa: CASIPSGRAIDEQFF

abundance: few
v_gene: TRBV20-1
j_gene: TRBJ2-5
d_gene: -
len: 15
CDR3nt: TGCAGTGCTAGGCTCGGGTACGAGGAGGAAGAGACCCAGTACTTC
CDR3aa: CSARLGYEEEETQYF

abundance: -
v_gene: TRBV5-1
j_gene: TRBJ2-1
d_gene: -
len: 13
CDR3nt: TGCGCCAGCAGCCGTGACGCAGGGTATGAGCAGTTCTTC
CDR3aa: CASSRDAGYEQFF

abundance: -
v_gene: TRBV5-1
j_gene: TRBJ2-7
d_gene: -
len: 15
CDR3nt: TGCGCCAGCAGCTTGTGGTCGGGGGCCTCCTACGAGCAGTACTTC
CDR3aa: CASSLWSGASYEQYF

abundance: -
v_gene: TRBV5-5
j_gene: TRBJ2-7
d_gene: TRBD1
len: 14
CDR3nt: TGTGCCAGCAGCCGAGGGACAGGGTTTGACGAGCAGTACTTC
CDR3aa: CASSRGTGFDEQYF

abundance: -
v_gene: TRBV6-2/TRBV6-3
j_gene: TRBJ1-2
d_gene: TRBD1
len: 13
CDR3nt: TGTGCCAGCAGAGCACAGGGGATAGGTGGCTACACCTTC
CDR3aa: CASRAQGIGGYTF

abundance: -
v_gene: TRBV20-1
j_gene: TRBJ2-7
d_gene: TRBD2
len: 16
CDR3nt: TGCAGTGCTAGAGTTACTAGCGGGAGTATCCCCTACGAGCAGTACTTC
CDR3aa: CSARVTSGSIPYEQYF

abundance: -
v_gene: TRBV6-6
j_gene: TRBJ1-1
d_gene: -
len: 15
CDR3nt: TGTGCCAGCAGTTACCTTAGGGCCCAGACAACTGAAGCTTTCTTT
CDR3aa: CASSYLRAQTTEAFF

abundance: -
v_gene: TRBV20-1
j_gene: TRBJ1-5
d_gene: -
len: 16
CDR3nt: TGCAGTGCTTTGCCTGGGGGAGGGGCCGGCGGTCATCCCCAGCATTTT
CDR3aa: CSALPGGGAGGHPQHF

abundance: -
v_gene: TRBV7-9
j_gene: TRBJ2-5
d_gene: -
len: 15
CDR3nt: TGTGCCAGCAGCTTAATGACGGCCGGGCGAGAGACCCAGTACTTC
CDR3aa: CASSLMTAGRETQYF

abundance: -
v_gene: TRBV12-3/TRBV12-4
j_gene: TRBJ2-1
d_gene: TRBD2
len: 16
CDR3nt: TGTGCCAGCAGTCTCGTACTAGCGGGAGAGTACAATGAGCAGTTCTTC
CDR3aa: CASSLVLAGEYNEQFF

abundance: -
v_gene: TRBV29-1
j_gene: TRBJ1-1
d_gene: TRBD1
len: 13
CDR3nt: TGCAGCGTTCGGGACAGGGGGGAGACTGAAGCTTTCTTT
CDR3aa: CSVRDRGETEAFF

abundance: few
v_gene: TRBV29-1
j_gene: TRBJ2-5
d_gene: TRBD2
len: 14
CDR3nt: TGCAGCGTTGCTAGCGGGAGGGCTGAAGAGACCCAGTACTTC
CDR3aa: CSVASGRAEETQYF

abundance: -
v_gene: TRBV29-1
j_gene: TRBJ2-3
d_gene: TRBD2
len: 17
CDR3nt: TGCAGCGTAGGTGGGACTAGCGGGGAGGAATACACAGATACGCAGTATTTT
CDR3aa: CSVGGTSGEEYTDTQYF

abundance: few
v_gene: TRBV5-5
j_gene: TRBJ2-7
d_gene: TRBD2
len: 15
CDR3nt: TGTGCCAGCAGCCATACCAGCGGGGTAGGGTACGAGCAGTACTTC
CDR3aa: CASSHTSGVGYEQYF

abundance: -
v_gene: TRBV7-2
j_gene: TRBJ2-5
d_gene: -
len: 15
CDR3nt: TGTGCCAGCAGCTTAGTAGGGCGGGGTTACAATGAGCAGTACTTC
CDR3aa: CASSLVGRGYNEQYF

abundance: -
v_gene: TRBV2
j_gene: TRBJ2-5
d_gene: -
len: 14
CDR3nt: TGTGCCAGCAGCGAAGACGGGGCCCAAGAGACCCAGTACTTC
CDR3aa: CASSEDGAQETQYF

abundance: -
v_gene: TRBV28
j_gene: TRBJ2-5
d_gene: TRBD2
len: 15
CDR3nt: TGTGCCAGCAGTCCAATAGCGGGAGGCCAAGAGACCCAGTACTTC
CDR3aa: CASSPIAGGQETQYF

abundance: -
v_gene: TRBV6-4
j_gene: TRBJ1-1
d_gene: -
len: 13
CDR3nt: TGTGCCAGCACAGGGTCCCCGAACACTGAAGCTTTCTTT
CDR3aa: CASTGSPNTEAFF

abundance: -
v_gene: TRBV27
j_gene: TRBJ1-2
d_gene: -
len: 15
CDR3nt: TGTGCCAGCGGCGTCCGGGCGACCCCCTACTATGGCTACACCTTC
CDR3aa: CASGVRATPYYGYTF

abundance: few
v_gene: TRBV5-1
j_gene: TRBJ2-1
d_gene: -
len: 18
CDR3nt: TGCGCCAGCAGCTATCCGAATGAAGGGAGCTCCCCCTTCCCTGAGCAGTTCTTC
CDR3aa: CASSYPNEGSSPFPEQFF

abundance: -
v_gene: TRBV28
j_gene: TRBJ2-3
d_gene: -
len: 14
CDR3nt: TGTGCCAGCACCTCTAAGGGTAGCACAGATACGCAGTATTTT
CDR3aa: CASTSKGSTDTQYF

abundance: few
v_gene: TRBV2
j_gene: TRBJ2-1
d_gene: -
len: 14
CDR3nt: TGTGCCAGCAAGAGGGACGGCTCCTACAATGAGCAGTTCTTC
CDR3aa: CASKRDGSYNEQFF

abundance: -
v_gene: TRBV28
j_gene: TRBJ2-2
d_gene: -
len: 15
CDR3nt: TGTGCCAGCAGTCGGAGGCTGCTGAACACCGGGGAGCTGTTTTTT
CDR3aa: CASSRRLLNTGELFF

abundance: few
v_gene: TRBV29-1
j_gene: TRBJ1-1
d_gene: TRBD1
len: 12
CDR3nt: TGCAGCGCCACCACAGGGGGTCCTGAAGCTTTCTTT
CDR3aa: CSATTGGPEAFF

abundance: many
v_gene: TRBV5-6
j_gene: TRBJ1-1
d_gene: -
len: 11
CDR3nt: TGTGCCAGCAGCTTGGATACCGAAGCTTTCTTT
CDR3aa: CASSLDTEAFF

abundance: -
v_gene: TRBV7-2
j_gene: TRBJ2-3
d_gene: -
len: 14
CDR3nt: TGTGCCAGCAGCTTAGGGACGCCCGGGGATACGCAGTATTTT
CDR3aa: CASSLGTPGDTQYF

abundance: -
v_gene: TRBV20-1
j_gene: TRBJ1-4
d_gene: -
len: 16
CDR3nt: TGCAGTACCCACGACCCTTCAGGGGTATTTCGGGAAAAACTGTTTTTT
CDR3aa: CSTHDPSGVFREKLFF

abundance: few
v_gene: TRBV7-2
j_gene: TRBJ2-5
d_gene: TRBD1
len: 15
CDR3nt: TGTGCCAGCAGCTTCCCGGGACAGCTACAAGAGACCCAGTACTTC
CDR3aa: CASSFPGQLQETQYF

abundance: once
v_gene: TRBV3-1
j_gene: TRBJ2-2
d_gene: -
len: 14
CDR3nt: TGTGCCAGCAGGCCGACGCCGGAAGCCGGGGAGCTGTTTTTT
CDR3aa: CASRPTPEAGELFF

abundance: few
v_gene: TRBV6-5
j_gene: TRBJ2-1
d_gene: -
len: 12
CDR3nt: TGTGCCAGCAGTGGCTCCTACAATGAGCAGTTCTTC
CDR3aa: CASSGSYNEQFF

abundance: -
v_gene: TRBV12-3/TRBV12-4
j_gene: TRBJ1-1
d_gene: -
len: 14
CDR3nt: TGTGCCAGCAGATCTCGGGCCCGGGGGGCTGAAGCTTTCTTT
CDR3aa: CASRSRARGAEAFF

abundance: -
v_gene: TRBV28
j_gene: TRBJ1-2
d_gene: TRBD1
len: 16
CDR3nt: TGTGCCAGCAGTCCGATTGACAGGGCGAGAACCTATGGCTACACCTTC
CDR3aa: CASSPIDRARTYGYTF

abundance: -
v_gene: TRBV7-2
j_gene: TRBJ2-7
d_gene: TRBD2
len: 15
CDR3nt: TGTGCCAGCAGCCCAGGACTAGCGATCCCCTACGAGCAGTACTTC
CDR3aa: CASSPGLAIPYEQYF